These 9 T cell receptor beta chains came from one sample sequenced in a study of beta chain features in type 1 diabetes. General study points: Significant though moderate, a shortening of TCRB CDR3s appeared in all four CD4+ subsets of Type 1 diabetes patients.

Since all of the isolated RNA was reverse transcribed, expressed TCRB transcripts were what got sequenced. This table comes from immunoSEQ multiplex PCR, and its TCRdb copy is limited to in-frame clones, with some not included. The table records about 160,000 clones, 50% to 70% of them present only once. These receptors have no known antigen. Sequenced material: naive CD4+ T cells from blood. The receptors were gathered from a man aged 25-45 years with type 1 diabetes.

The V gene is TRBV5-6, the J gene TRBJ2-2, with no clear D. The CDR3 has 16 amino acids. Between the trimmed V and J ends, which lost 0 bases and 2 bases, there was a span of 11 bases. CDR1 SGHDT and CDR2 YYEEEE come from the germline V gene. For the CDR3, the DNA is TGTGCCAGCAGCTTGGCCCAGACCGTAAACACCGGGGAGCTGTTTTTT. Residues: CASSLAQTVNTGELFF.

This clone has a single count. The chain is built from TRBV28 and TRBJ2-7; maybe TRBD1 (6 bases). CDR1 and CDR2 from the germline V gene are MDHEN and SYDVKM. This CDR3 comprises 11 residues. Trimming took off 8 bases at V and 5 bases at J, with 10 bases between the two ends. CDR3 region: CASRTGNEQYF. The CDR3 coding sequence is TGTGCCAGCCGTACAGGGAACGAGCAGTACTTC.

V is TRBV29-1 and J is TRBJ1-1; D ambiguous. The CDR3 loop spans 12 amino acids. The germline CDR1 and CDR2 sequences are SQVTM and ANQGSEA. Trimming pared 8 bases from V and 1 base from J, leaving 11 bases between. The CDR3 spells CSQTRGNTEAFF. The CDR3, as DNA: TGCAGCCAGACGCGGGGGAACACTGAAGCTTTCTTT.

The V gene is TRBV7-2, the J gene TRBJ2-6, with D uncertain. V gave up 6 bases and J gave up 1 base, with 7 bases separating them. The CDR3 is made up of 14 amino acids. Germline V CDR1 and CDR2: SGHTA, FQGNSA. The CDR3 sequence: CASRDQSGANVLTF. The DNA for the CDR3 is TGTGCCAGCAGGGACCAATCTGGGGCCAACGTCCTGACTTTC.

The chain joins TRBV29-1 to TRBJ2-5; D remains ambiguous. V lost 7 bases, J lost 1 base, and 4 bases lay in between. The CDR3 consists of 10 residues. In germline, CDR1 is SQVTM, CDR2 ANQGSEA. CDR3 sequence: CSAIQETQYF. CDR3 coding DNA: TGCAGCGCAATCCAAGAGACCCAGTACTTC.

The rearrangement joins TRBV15 to TRBJ1-3, with unresolved D. The V and J ends lost 5 bases and 4 bases respectively, with 6 bases between them. The CDR3 has 12 amino acids. Germline V CDR1 and CDR2: LNHNV, YYDKDF (reference sequence). The CDR3 bases are TGTGCCACCAGCGATGAGGGAAACACCATATATTTT. It codes for CATSDEGNTIYF.

About this clone itself: Other nucleotide sequences in the sample specify the same CDR3. This rearrangement joins TRBV11-2 to TRBJ2-5, with D unresolved. The CDR3 totals 11 residues. Germline V gene sequence: CDR1 SGHAT, CDR2 FQNNGV. Trimming removed 1 base at V and 4 bases at J, with 1 base between. CDR3 sequence reads: CASSLAETQYF. The DNA of the CDR3 is TGTGCCAGCAGCTTAGCAGAGACCCAGTACTTC.

The rearrangement uses TRBV7-2 and TRBJ2-7; D call uncertain. With 1 base removed from V and 2 bases from J, the gap between germline ends came to 9 bases. In germline, CDR1 is SGHTA, CDR2 FQGNSA. This CDR3 has 14 residues. CDR3 DNA: TGTGCCAGCAGCTTAGGGCTGCTAGCCTACGAGCAGTACTTC. It codes for CASSLGLLAYEQYF.

This rearrangement joins TRBV25-1 to TRBJ2-1; no firm D call. Trimming removed 2 bases from V and 10 bases from J, with 21 bases in between. The CDR3 totals 16 residues. The germline CDR1 and CDR2 sequences are MGHDK and SYGVNS. The CDR3 DNA reads as TGTGCCAGCAGTGAAGTGACGGGTCGGCCGATGGAAGAGCAGTTCTTC. Translating gives CASSEVTGRPMEEQFF.